The 30 T cell receptor beta chains presented below share a single source sample, sequenced in a study of Ad26.COV2.S vaccination and SARS-CoV-2 variants. Treatment in this sample: 19 received Ad26.COV2.S at low or high dose, single or two shots; roughly five received placebo; per-sample allocation not given. Specimens were obtained on day 63 following the first vaccine or placebo injection. Measured with immunoSEQ multiplex PCR; TCRdb has only the in-frame clones, and not every one. Of 360,000 or so clones in the sample, 80% to 90% were seen once. The sample in question was peripheral blood, obtained in a trial of Ad26.COV2.S vaccine versus placebo. The receptors come from a person between 18 and 60 years old who received the Ad26.COV2.S COVID-19 vaccine or a placebo.

This chain links TRBV7-8 with TRBJ1-3; D is ambiguous. CDR3 length: 14 residues. Germline values: CDR1 SGHVS, CDR2 FQNEAQ. Trimming left V 4 bases short and J 0 bases short, with 7 bases between. In DNA form, the CDR3 reads TGTGCCAGCAGCTCAGCCGGCTCTGGAAACACCATATATTTT. It specifies CASSSAGSGNTIYF.

The rearrangement joins TRBV5-8 to TRBJ2-7; the D gene is possibly TRBD2 (5 bases). V was clipped by 5 bases and J by 4 bases, with 16 bases between them. Germline-derived CDR1 and CDR2 are SGHTS and YDEGEE. The CDR3 runs 14 residues. This CDR3 reads CASSSKRYTYEQYF. The CDR3 coding sequence is TGTGCCAGCAGTAGTAAGCGGTATACTTACGAGCAGTACTTC.

In DNA, the CDR3 is TGTGCCAGCAGCTTGGAAAACGGGAGGGATGAGCAGTTCTTC. Amino acids: CASSLENGRDEQFF. This chain connects TRBV5-4 to TRBJ2-1; 8 bases align to TRBD2. V shed 0 bases, J shed 8 bases, and the junction held 4 bases outside the gene matches. This CDR3 comprises 14 residues. Germline CDR1 and CDR2: SGHNT and YYREEE (reference sequence). The variable domain in full, with the rest retrieved from reference TRBV5-4 and TRBJ2-1, is ETGVTQSPTHLIKTRGQQVTLRCSSQSGHNTVSWYQQALGQGPQFIFQYYREEENGRGNFPPRFSGLQFPNYSSELNVNALELDDSALYLCASSLENGRDEQFFGPGTRLTVL.

The chain combines TRBV5-8 with TRBJ1-1; no clear D. CDR1 is SGHTS, CDR2 YDEGEE, per germline. The V gene lost 3 bases and the J gene lost 2 bases, with 14 bases spanning the gap. This CDR3 has 15 residues. The CDR3 is CASSSHSGSNTEAFF. CDR3 nucleotides: TGTGCCAGCAGCTCACATTCCGGGAGTAACACTGAAGCTTTCTTT.

The J gene is TRBJ1-5, the V gene TRBV19, with D hard to call. The V gene lost 3 bases and the J gene lost 5 bases, with 14 bases spanning the gap. Looked up from germline, CDR1 is LNHDA and CDR2 is SQIVND (reference sequence). The CDR3 has 15 residues. CDR3 in amino acids: CASSIGLIGDQPQHF. The CDR3 DNA reads TGTGCCAGTAGTATTGGGCTCATAGGCGATCAGCCCCAGCATTTT.

The chain uses TRBV2 and TRBJ1-3; D remains unclear. The CDR3 spans 13 residues. The V gene's germline CDR1 is SNHLY and CDR2 FYNNEI. With 6 bases removed from V and 4 bases from J, the gap between germline ends came to 10 bases. CDR3 residues: CASSLGPGNTIYF. For the CDR3, the DNA is TGTGCCAGCAGCCTCGGCCCGGGAAACACCATATATTTT. Filled out from reference TRBV2 and TRBJ1-3, the complete variable domain reads EPEVTQTPSHQVTQMGQEVILRCVPISNHLYFYWYRQILGQKVEFLVSFYNNEISEKSEIFDDQFSVERPDGSNFTLKIRSTKLEDSAMYFCASSLGPGNTIYFGEGSWLTVV.

This sequence joins TRBV19 and TRBJ1-1; 10 nucleotides match TRBD1. Germline lookup yields CDR1 LNHDA and CDR2 SQIVND (reference sequence). The CDR3 runs 15 residues. Germline trimming cut 5 bases from V and 7 bases from J; bases unmatched to any gene: 10. DNA for the CDR3: TGTGCCAGTAGTTCGGGACAGGGGTTCACGCATGAAGCTTTCTTT. Encoded protein: CASSSGQGFTHEAFF.

The rearrangement uses TRBV30 and TRBJ1-1; the D gene is possibly TRBD1 (5 bases). Trimming removed 8 bases from V and 0 bases from J, with 10 bases in between. Germline V gene lookup returns CDR1 GTSNPN and CDR2 SVGIG (reference sequence). This CDR3 has 12 amino acids. The CDR3 sequence is CALTVMNTEAFF. CDR3 in DNA: TGTGCCCTGACAGTAATGAACACTGAAGCTTTCTTT. The full variable domain, rest sourced from reference TRBV30 and TRBJ1-1, is SQTIHQWPATLVQPVGSPLSLECTVEGTSNPNLYWYRQAAGRGLQLLFYSVGIGQISSEVPQNLSASRPQDRQFILSSKKLLLSDSGFYLCALTVMNTEAFFGQGTRLTVV.

The chain combines TRBV6-6 with TRBJ1-5, with 8 nucleotides matching TRBD1. After removal of 10 bases from V and 1 base from J, the junction contained 6 bases not matched to a gene. Germline lookup yields CDR1 MNHNY and CDR2 SVGAGI (reference sequence). CDR3 length equals 14 residues. The chain's CDR3 is CATHGQGSNQPQHF. The CDR3 coding sequence is TGTGCCACCCACGGACAGGGAAGCAATCAGCCCCAGCATTTT.

The gene calls are TRBV5-5 and TRBJ1-2; D perhaps matches TRBD1 (5 bases). CDR3 length: 13 amino acids. V was shortened by 4 bases and J by 1 base, with 8 bases between the two germline ends. From germline, CDR1 is SGHKS and CDR2 YYEKEE (reference sequence). CDR3 region: CASSPDNNYGYTF. CDR3 bases: TGTGCCAGCAGCCCGGACAATAACTATGGCTACACCTTC.

V gene TRBV7-9 combines with J gene TRBJ2-1, with D perhaps TRBD2 (6 bases). This CDR3 has 13 residues. The germline V and J ends were trimmed by 5 bases and 10 bases, with 15 bases remaining between them. CDR1 SEHNR and CDR2 FQNEAQ come from the germline V gene (reference sequence). The CDR3 bases are TGTGCCAGCAGCCCCGGGACTCAATGGGAGCAGTTCTTC. Amino acid sequence: CASSPGTQWEQFF.

As concerns this clone: Other DNA sequences within the sample encode an identical CDR3. The gene calls are TRBV7-9 and TRBJ1-2; D may be TRBD1 (5 bases). This CDR3 is built from 12 residues. V lost 1 base, J lost 5 bases, and 5 bases lay in between. The germline CDR1 and CDR2 sequences are SEHNR and FQNEAQ (reference sequence). As DNA, the CDR3 is TGTGCCAGCAGCTTAGAGGGGTATGGCTACACCTTC. Protein product: CASSLEGYGYTF.

The V call is TRBV2, the J call TRBJ1-1, with 7 bases fitting TRBD1. Germline V CDR1 and CDR2: SNHLY, FYNNEI. The CDR3 contains 15 residues. V trimming: 5 bases; J trimming: 2 bases; junction bases outside the gene matches: 8. CDR3 nucleotides: TGTGCCAGCAGTAGATCGCGGGACAGTAACACTGAAGCTTTCTTT. Encoded protein: CASSRSRDSNTEAFF.

V is TRBV12-5 and J is TRBJ2-7; perhaps D is TRBD1 or TRBD2 (5 bases each). Trimming took off 2 bases at V and 6 bases at J, with 8 bases between the two ends. Germline V gene sequence: CDR1 LGHNT, CDR2 FRNRAP. This CDR3 has 12 amino acids. Here the CDR3 reads CASGLNGAEQYF. CDR3 sequence (DNA): TGTGCTAGTGGTTTGAACGGGGCCGAGCAGTACTTC.

The chain has TRBV30 and TRBJ1-5, with 7 bases fitting TRBD1. After removal of 4 bases from V and 0 bases from J, the junction contained 9 bases not matched to a gene. CDR1 is GTSNPN, CDR2 SVGIG, per germline (reference sequence). The CDR3 has 16 residues. CDR3 loop: CAWIPEGTASNQPQHF. The CDR3 DNA sequence: TGTGCCTGGATTCCCGAGGGGACAGCTAGCAATCAGCCCCAGCATTTT. Combining the CDR3 with reference TRBV30 and TRBJ1-5 gives the whole variable domain SQTIHQWPATLVQPVGSPLSLECTVEGTSNPNLYWYRQAAGRGLQLLFYSVGIGQISSEVPQNLSASRPQDRQFILSSKKLLLSDSGFYLCAWIPEGTASNQPQHFGDGTRLSIL.

V is TRBV2 and J is TRBJ2-7, with 11 bases identical to TRBD1. The CDR3 totals 16 residues. In germline, CDR1 is SNHLY, CDR2 FYNNEI. V was pared by 9 bases and J by 6 bases, with 16 bases of the junction left unmatched. The CDR3 DNA reads TGTGCCAGGTTGAAAGTTCGTGGACAGGGGGCTATCGAGCAGTACTTC. Translating it yields CARLKVRGQGAIEQYF.

V usage is TRBV5-1 and J usage is TRBJ2-5; 8 nucleotides align to TRBD2. From germline, CDR1 is SGHRS and CDR2 YFSETQ. Trimming cost V 1 base and J 2 bases; bases outside gene matches: 7. The CDR3 is 16 residues long. The CDR3 region is CASSLSLAGGQETQYF. In DNA form, the CDR3 reads TGCGCCAGCAGCTTGTCCCTTGCGGGGGGACAAGAGACCCAGTACTTC. Looking up the rest from reference TRBV5-1 and TRBJ2-5 gives the full variable domain: KAGVTQTPRYLIKTRGQQVTLSCSPISGHRSVSWYQQTPGQGLQFLFEYFSETQRNKGNFPGRFSGRQFSNSRSEMNVSTLELGDSALYLCASSLSLAGGQETQYFGPGTRLLVL.

This chain links TRBV5-8 with TRBJ2-5; TRBD1 agrees at 7 bases. With V trimmed by 4 bases and J by 3 bases, 12 bases remained unmatched. This CDR3 has 16 amino acids. Germline CDR1 reads SGHTS; CDR2 reads YDEGEE. CDR3 nucleotides: TGTGCCAGCAGCCTGGTAGGGGGCGGCCCTAAAGAGACCCAGTACTTC. Translation gives CASSLVGGGPKETQYF. Complete variable domain (other parts from reference TRBV5-8 and TRBJ2-5): EAGVTQSPTHLIKTRGQQATLRCSPISGHTSVYWYQQALGLGLQFLLWYDEGEERNRGNFPPRFSGRQFPNYSSELNVNALELEDSALYLCASSLVGGGPKETQYFGPGTRLLVL.

The chain carries TRBV5-6 and TRBJ2-3, with 12 bases fitting TRBD2. The germline V gene has CDR1 SGHDT and CDR2 YYEEEE. Trimming cost V 0 bases and J 5 bases; bases outside gene matches: 7. This CDR3 contains 17 residues. CDR3 coding DNA: TGTGCCAGCAGCTTGGCACCTAGCGGGGGGGCTAGAGATACGCAGTATTTT. Protein: CASSLAPSGGARDTQYF.

The chain recombines TRBV7-8 with TRBJ1-2; the D gene is possibly TRBD1 (6 bases). Trimming removed 0 bases from V and 2 bases from J, with 7 bases in between. From germline, CDR1 is SGHVS and CDR2 FQNEAQ. This CDR3 spans 14 amino acids. The CDR3 region has the DNA TGTGCCAGCAGCTTAGCGGACAGAAACTATGGCTACACCTTC. Protein product: CASSLADRNYGYTF. Filled out from reference TRBV7-8 and TRBJ1-2, the complete variable domain reads GAGVSQSPRYKVAKRGQDVALRCDPISGHVSLFWYQQALGQGPEFLTYFQNEAQLDKSGLPSDRFFAERPEGSVSTLKIQRTQQEDSAVYLCASSLADRNYGYTFGSGTRLTVV.

The chain is built from TRBV10-3 and TRBJ2-3, with a weak D call TRBD2 (6 bases). The CDR3 covers 14 residues. The V gene lost 4 bases and the J gene lost 6 bases, with 14 bases spanning the gap. Germline V gene sequence: CDR1 ENHRY, CDR2 SYGVKD. CDR3: CAISGGGSVDTQYF. CDR3 DNA sequence: TGTGCCATCAGTGGTGGGGGGTCCGTTGATACGCAGTATTTT.

This sequence joins TRBV9 and TRBJ1-5, with TRBD1 matching over 8 bases. V gave up 0 bases and J gave up 3 bases; unmatched junction bases: 2. There are 15 residues in the CDR3. CDR1 SGDLS and CDR2 YYNGEE come from the germline V gene. In nucleotides, the CDR3 is TGTGCCAGCAGCGTAGGGGGACAGGTCAATCAGCCCCAGCATTTT. It is translated as CASSVGGQVNQPQHF.

The V call is TRBV19, the J call TRBJ1-1; no reliable D call. V was shortened by 3 bases and J by 1 base, with 9 bases between the two germline ends. CDR3 size: 14 residues. The V gene's germline CDR1 is LNHDA and CDR2 SQIVND (reference sequence). CDR3 residues: CASSMREPNTEAFF. CDR3 in DNA: TGTGCCAGTAGTATGAGGGAACCGAACACTGAAGCTTTCTTT.

J is TRBJ1-6 and V is TRBV5-8; no definite D call. CDR3 length: 15 residues. V lost 3 bases, J lost 11 bases, and 18 bases lay in between. Germline lookup yields CDR1 SGHTS and CDR2 YDEGEE. In DNA form, the CDR3 reads TGTGCCAGCAGCTCATGGCCCGAAGGCAGAGCACCCCTCCACTTT. It encodes CASSSWPEGRAPLHF.

The chain links TRBV4-1 to TRBJ1-1; no clear D. Per germline, CDR1 MGHRA and CDR2 YSYEKL. Between the trimmed V and J ends, which lost 5 bases and 1 base, there was a span of 14 bases. This CDR3 has 15 residues. The CDR3 DNA follows: TGCGCCAGCAGCTTACCCGGGCAGAAGAACACTGAAGCTTTCTTT. Its translation is CASSLPGQKNTEAFF.

This chain uses TRBV5-1 with TRBJ2-4; perhaps TRBD1 as D (6 bases). CDR1 SGHRS and CDR2 YFSETQ come from the germline V gene. V lost 4 bases and J 6 bases, leaving 26 bases between the germline ends. The CDR3 has 18 amino acids. The CDR3 region is CASSTHGQRGVLANIQYF. The CDR3, as DNA: TGCGCCAGCAGCACCCATGGACAGCGCGGTGTTCTAGCAAACATTCAGTACTTC.

The chain is built from TRBV4-1 and TRBJ2-1; D unclear. Looked up from germline, CDR1 is MGHRA and CDR2 is YSYEKL. CDR3 size: 12 residues. Trimming shortened V by 2 bases and J by 7 bases, and 6 bases separated the two germline ends. The CDR3 sequence: CASSQFRNEQFF. In nucleotides, the CDR3 is TGCGCCAGCAGCCAATTCCGAAATGAGCAGTTCTTC.

J is TRBJ1-6 and V is TRBV6-1; no firm D call. With 2 bases removed from V and 2 bases from J, the gap between germline ends came to 4 bases. The CDR3 spans 14 residues. The germline V gene has CDR1 MNHNS and CDR2 SASEGT. CDR3 nucleotide sequence: TGTGCCAGCAGTGAACATCCCTATAATTCACCCCTCCACTTT. The encoded protein is CASSEHPYNSPLHF.

The J gene is TRBJ1-4, the V gene TRBV20-1, with TRBD1 matching 7 bases. CDR3 length equals 13 residues. J gave up 7 bases and V 3 bases, and 5 bases lay outside the gene matches. In germline, CDR1 is DFQATT, CDR2 SNEGSKA (reference sequence). The chain's CDR3 is CSASTGVAEKLFF. The CDR3 DNA reads TGCAGTGCTAGTACAGGGGTGGCTGAAAAACTGTTTTTT.

The CDR3 reads CASSLEILSIGNEQYF. CDR3 bases: TGCGCCAGCAGCTTGGAGATCCTGAGCATTGGGAACGAGCAGTACTTC. The chain recombines TRBV5-1 with TRBJ2-7; no clear D. CDR1 is SGHRS, CDR2 YFSETQ, per germline. The CDR3 is 16 residues long. The V end lost 0 bases, the J end lost 5 bases, and 18 bases lay between the germline ends.